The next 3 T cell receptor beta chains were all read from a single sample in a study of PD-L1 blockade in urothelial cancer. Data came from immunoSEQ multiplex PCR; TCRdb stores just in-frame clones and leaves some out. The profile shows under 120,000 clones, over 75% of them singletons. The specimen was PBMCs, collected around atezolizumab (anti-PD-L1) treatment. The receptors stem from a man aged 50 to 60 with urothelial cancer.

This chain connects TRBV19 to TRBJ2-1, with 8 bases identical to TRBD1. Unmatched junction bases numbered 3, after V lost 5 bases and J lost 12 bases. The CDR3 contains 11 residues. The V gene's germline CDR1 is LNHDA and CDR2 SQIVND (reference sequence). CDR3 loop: CASSAGTGQFF. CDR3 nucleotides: TGTGCCAGTAGTGCCGGGACAGGGCAGTTCTTC. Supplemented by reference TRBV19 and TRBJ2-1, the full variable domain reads DGGITQSPKYLFRKEGQNVTLSCEQNLNHDAMYWYRQDPGQGLRLIYYSQIVNDFQKGDIAEGYSVSREKKESFPLTVTSAQKNPTAFYLCASSAGTGQFFGPGTRLTVL.

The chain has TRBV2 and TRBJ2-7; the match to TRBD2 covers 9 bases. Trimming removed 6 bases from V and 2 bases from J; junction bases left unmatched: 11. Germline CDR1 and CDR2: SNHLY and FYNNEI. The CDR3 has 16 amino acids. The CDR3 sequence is CASSAPTSGSTYEQYF. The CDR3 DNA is TGTGCCAGCAGCGCCCCGACTAGCGGATCGACCTACGAGCAGTACTTC.

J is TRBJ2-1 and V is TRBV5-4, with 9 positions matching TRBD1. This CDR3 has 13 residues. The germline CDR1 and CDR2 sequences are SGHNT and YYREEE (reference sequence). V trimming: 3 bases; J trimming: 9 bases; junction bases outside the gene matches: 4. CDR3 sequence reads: CASSWTGVPEQFF. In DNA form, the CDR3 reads TGTGCCAGCAGCTGGACAGGGGTCCCTGAGCAGTTCTTC.